The 14 T cell receptor beta chains below all came from one sample that was sequenced in a study of blood T cell repertoires in COVID-19 (dated by TCRdb to about 2020). The library relied on the immunoSEQ multiplex PCR assay. What TCRdb holds here is the immuneACCESS table cut down to in-frame rearrangements. Part of the clones is not present; checked against another copy, under half of the missing clones reflect an unresolved V gene, and the others are unexplained. The table for this sample lists approximately 31,000 clones; around 91% of them were counted only once. Of the sample, around 1.5% is held by the ten largest clones. The sample taken for sequencing was peripheral blood. The receptors stem from a man between 60 and 75 years old with active COVID-19.

This sequence joins TRBV7-8 and TRBJ2-7, with D possibly matching TRBD1 (6 bases). In germline, CDR1 is SGHVS, CDR2 FQNEAQ. This CDR3 spans 16 amino acids. V dropped 0 bases and J dropped 0 bases, with 12 bases sitting between them. This CDR3 is CASSLATGRYSYEQYF. CDR3 DNA: TGTGCCAGCAGCTTAGCGACAGGACGTTACTCCTACGAGCAGTACTTC.

The chain has TRBV5-1 and TRBJ2-7; TRBD1 matches at 9 bases. Unmatched junction bases numbered 11, after V lost 4 bases and J lost 12 bases. CDR3 length equals 13 residues. CDR1 is SGHRS, CDR2 YFSETQ, per germline. CDR3 sequence (DNA): TGCGCCAGCAGCGGCACCACAGGGGGCGCTACGTACTTC. Encoded protein: CASSGTTGGATYF.

The chain carries TRBV10-1 and TRBJ1-4; tentatively, D is TRBD1 (5 bases). Trimming stripped 4 bases from V and 4 bases from J, with 13 bases between. This CDR3 spans 15 amino acids. Germline assignment: CDR1 WNHNN and CDR2 SYGVQD (reference sequence). CDR3: CASSGTGVFNEKLFF. The CDR3 DNA reads as TGCGCCAGCAGTGGTACGGGGGTCTTTAATGAAAAACTGTTTTTT.

V is TRBV9 and J is TRBJ2-4; 10 nucleotides line up with TRBD2. The CDR3 is made up of 15 amino acids. J was trimmed by 6 bases and V by 2 bases; bases with no gene match: 5. CDR1 is SGDLS and CDR2 is YYNGEE in the germline V gene. CDR3 DNA: TGTGCCAGCAGCGTTGGAGCGGGGGGGCGAAACATTCAGTACTTC. This sequence encodes CASSVGAGGRNIQYF.

The rearrangement uses TRBV7-9 and TRBJ2-7; 8 bases are a match to TRBD1. V shed 5 bases and J 5 bases; nucleotides not matched to a gene: 11. The CDR3 loop spans 15 amino acids. The germline V gene has CDR1 SEHNR and CDR2 FQNEAQ (reference sequence). CDR3 sequence (DNA): TGTGCCAGCAGCCTGACAGGGGCCCACCACAACGAGCAGTACTTC. Protein product: CASSLTGAHHNEQYF.

The chain has TRBV6-6 and TRBJ2-2, with TRBD1 as a possible D gene (6 bases). Trimming removed 5 bases at V and 6 bases at J, with 22 bases between. The germline CDR1 and CDR2 sequences are MNHNY and SVGAGI (reference sequence). The CDR3 has 17 amino acids. The CDR3 region has the DNA TGTGCCAGCAGTCAAAAGGCCCTAGGTTCAGGGGCCGGGGAGCTGTTTTTT. This codes for CASSQKALGSGAGELFF.

The V gene is TRBV7-9, the J gene TRBJ2-2, with 7 bases lining up with TRBD1. The CDR3 consists of 14 residues. Germline values: CDR1 SEHNR, CDR2 FQNEAQ (reference sequence). V lost 6 bases and J lost 4; bases outside the gene matches: 5. CDR3: CASSFDRATGELFF. The CDR3, as DNA: TGTGCCAGCAGTTTCGACAGGGCCACCGGGGAGCTGTTTTTT.

This sequence joins TRBV5-1 and TRBJ1-5, with D uncertain. Trimming left V 3 bases short and J 7 bases short, with 14 bases between. The CDR3 runs 14 residues. CDR1 SGHRS and CDR2 YFSETQ come from the germline V gene. CDR3 in amino acids: CASSWLGRGQPQHF. The CDR3 DNA follows: TGCGCCAGCAGCTGGCTCGGGAGAGGGCAGCCCCAGCATTTT.

The chain is built from TRBV19 and TRBJ1-1, with D perhaps matching TRBD1 (5 bases). The CDR3 sequence is 13 residues long. The germline V gene has CDR1 LNHDA and CDR2 SQIVND (reference sequence). Trimming took 1 base from V and 3 from J, leaving 6 bases between them. CDR3 in amino acids: CASSIAGYTEAFF. CDR3 DNA: TGTGCCAGTAGTATAGCAGGGTACACTGAAGCTTTCTTT.

This chain links TRBV7-9 with TRBJ1-6; a weak D match, TRBD1 (6 bases). The V and J ends lost 5 bases and 14 bases respectively, with 13 bases between them. Per germline, CDR1 SEHNR and CDR2 FQNEAQ (reference sequence). CDR3 length: 12 amino acids. The CDR3 DNA reads TGTGCCAGCAGCACCCTCTCAGGGGCCCTCCACTTT. This sequence encodes CASSTLSGALHF.

The gene calls are TRBV6-5 and TRBJ1-1; D is undetermined. The CDR3 totals 13 residues. Per germline, CDR1 MNHEY and CDR2 SVGAGI. V was trimmed by 9 bases and J by 1 base, leaving 12 bases between them. The CDR3 sequence is CASLRLRNTEAFF. CDR3 DNA sequence: TGTGCCAGTTTAAGACTGAGGAACACTGAAGCTTTCTTT.

The CDR3 reads CASSQPSGGSKTGELFF. Here the CDR3 DNA reads TGTGCCAGCAGTCAGCCTAGCGGGGGGTCCAAAACGGGAGAGCTGTTTTTT. The chain joins TRBV6-6 to TRBJ2-2, with 11 bases that match TRBD2. Germline V gene lookup returns CDR1 MNHNY and CDR2 SVGAGI (reference sequence). V shed 5 bases, J shed 11 bases, and the junction held 16 bases outside the gene matches. The CDR3 consists of 17 residues.

The gene calls are TRBV11-2 and TRBJ2-5, with TRBD2 matching 8 bases. Germline CDR1 is SGHAT and CDR2 is FQNNGV. The CDR3 has 16 residues. The V segment lost 1 base and the J segment 0 bases; nucleotides outside the gene matches: 4. Here the CDR3 reads CASSLVLAAYQETQYF. As DNA, the CDR3 is TGTGCCAGCAGCTTAGTACTAGCGGCCTACCAAGAGACCCAGTACTTC. The full variable domain, completed using reference TRBV11-2 and TRBJ2-5, is EAGVAQSPRYKIIEKRQSVAFWCNPISGHATLYWYQQILGQGPKLLIQFQNNGVVDDSQLPKDRFSAERLKGVDSTLKIQPAKLEDSAVYLCASSLVLAAYQETQYFGPGTRLLVL.

The chain has TRBV28 and TRBJ1-3; D unresolved. Deletions cut 6 bases from V and 4 bases from J, with 10 bases between. CDR3 size: 13 residues. Germline V gene data show CDR1 as MDHEN and CDR2 as SYDVKM. The CDR3 DNA is TGTGCCAGCAGGGGTACAGTGGGAAACACCATATATTTT. This encodes CASRGTVGNTIYF.